This section outlines one TCR beta chain sequence together with its context. One junction end does not reproduce the germline sequence, and a read error may be involved. The authors made TCR beta cDNA from 500 ng total RNA with a constant-region primer. Researchers made the TCR beta libraries by running three nested multiplex PCR rounds with slightly modified ARM-PCR. A C-beta reverse primer was combined with TRBV1-TRBV30 forward primers in the first two PCR rounds, and each round had around 10 cycles. From the multiplex PCR reads, TCRdb called clonotypes with MiXCR, one entry per CDR3 protein. The table has nearly 200,000 distinct CDR3 sequences, roughly two thirds seen once. The data belong to a study of tumor-infiltrating lymphocytes in primary liver carcinoma. Study context: Each sample had roughly 3.65 to 8 million productive TCRbeta reads regardless of tissue type.

The CDR3 has 16 residues. Looked up from germline, CDR1 is SGHNT and CDR2 is YENEEA. Out of unsorted whole blood came the blood RNA, and germline DNA was extracted as well. This TCR was recovered from a woman in her sixties or seventies with primary liver carcinoma and hepatitis B virus infection. Input material: peripheral blood. The rearrangement uses TRBV11-3 and TRBJ2-1; a weak D match, TRBD2 (6 bases). The CDR3: CVSSFRVGLAFNEHFF. CDR3 DNA sequence: TGTGTCAGCAGCTTCCGGGTGGGGCTAGCGTTCAATGAGCACTTCTTC.